This is a list of T cell receptor beta chains from one sample in a study of pediatric ulcerative colitis. Sequencing was performed with immunoSEQ multiplex PCR; in TCRdb, only in-frame clones are kept and a portion is missing. The data show 35,000 or so clones, around three quarters seen once. Material: gut tissue. The receptors derive from a boy between 10 and 17 years old with moderate ulcerative colitis. The CDR3 runs from the conserved cysteine through the conserved F or W. Each record gives: clone size, D gene, V gene, J gene, CDR3 protein, CDR3 DNA. D genes are given only for firm matches. Clone size is given for some rows only: seen once, a few or many times, or a class if the clone is expanded.

clone_size: few; d_call: TRBD2; v_call: TRBV2; j_call: TRBJ2-4; cdr3_aa: CASRRAGSGNKNIQYF; cdr3_nt: TGTGCCAGCAGGCGGGCGGGGAGCGGGAATAAAAACATTCAGTACTTC
clone_size: -; d_call: -; v_call: TRBV5-4; j_call: TRBJ1-2; cdr3_aa: CASGPPGNGYTF; cdr3_nt: TGTGCCAGCGGGCCCCCGGGGAACGGCTACACCTTC
clone_size: few; d_call: -; v_call: TRBV2; j_call: TRBJ1-4; cdr3_aa: CASSEAWQGGVF; cdr3_nt: TGTGCCAGCAGTGAAGCTTGGCAGGGAGGGGTGTTT
clone_size: -; d_call: TRBD1; v_call: TRBV6-5; j_call: TRBJ1-1; cdr3_aa: CASSRTGALRAFF; cdr3_nt: TGTGCCAGCAGTCGGACAGGGGCCCTTAGAGCTTTCTTT
clone_size: -; d_call: TRBD2; v_call: TRBV7-3; j_call: TRBJ2-3; cdr3_aa: CASSSRTSADTQYF; cdr3_nt: TGTGCCAGCAGCTCCCGTACTAGCGCAGATACGCAGTATTTT
clone_size: -; d_call: -; v_call: TRBV15; j_call: TRBJ2-1; cdr3_aa: CATSRAAWSSYNEQFF; cdr3_nt: TGTGCCACCAGCAGAGCGGCCTGGAGCTCCTACAATGAGCAGTTCTTC
clone_size: few; d_call: -; v_call: TRBV29-1; j_call: TRBJ2-5; cdr3_aa: CSVAKTAYDQETQYF; cdr3_nt: TGCAGCGTCGCAAAAACGGCATACGACCAAGAGACCCAGTACTTC
clone_size: -; d_call: -; v_call: TRBV15; j_call: TRBJ2-1; cdr3_aa: CATRDGQALYNEQFF; cdr3_nt: TGTGCCACCAGGGACGGGCAGGCGCTCTACAATGAGCAGTTCTTC
clone_size: -; d_call: TRBD2; v_call: TRBV28; j_call: TRBJ2-5; cdr3_aa: CASSTGRGGRTQYF; cdr3_nt: TGTGCCAGCAGCACCGGGCGGGGAGGGCGGACCCAGTACTTC
clone_size: -; d_call: TRBD2; v_call: TRBV28; j_call: TRBJ2-5; cdr3_aa: CASVKSGAGKETQYF; cdr3_nt: TGTGCCAGCGTAAAAAGCGGGGCGGGGAAAGAGACCCAGTACTTC
clone_size: -; d_call: TRBD2; v_call: TRBV5-1; j_call: TRBJ2-5; cdr3_aa: CASRRPGLAGAQSGETQYF; cdr3_nt: TGCGCCAGCAGGCGGCCGGGACTAGCGGGGGCCCAGTCCGGAGAGACCCAGTACTTC
clone_size: few; d_call: -; v_call: TRBV28; j_call: TRBJ1-4; cdr3_aa: CASSRRFEKLFF; cdr3_nt: TGTGCCAGCAGTCGCCGGTTTGAAAAACTGTTTTTT
clone_size: few; d_call: -; v_call: TRBV7-8; j_call: TRBJ1-3; cdr3_aa: CASSLTGGPRNTIYF; cdr3_nt: TGTGCCAGCAGCTTAACAGGAGGGCCTAGAAACACCATATATTTT
clone_size: few; d_call: -; v_call: TRBV7-2; j_call: TRBJ1-1; cdr3_aa: CASSPQGLNTEAFF; cdr3_nt: TGTGCCAGCAGCCCTCAGGGATTGAACACTGAAGCTTTCTTT
clone_size: -; d_call: -; v_call: TRBV27; j_call: TRBJ1-6; cdr3_aa: CASSRGGAGSPLHF; cdr3_nt: TGTGCCAGCAGTCGCGGGGGCGCGGGTTCACCCCTCCACTTT
clone_size: -; d_call: -; v_call: TRBV11-3; j_call: TRBJ1-3; cdr3_aa: CASSLDFGNTIYF; cdr3_nt: TGTGCCAGCAGCTTAGACTTTGGAAACACCATATATTTT
clone_size: -; d_call: -; v_call: TRBV6-5; j_call: TRBJ2-7; cdr3_aa: CASSYRGSYEQYF; cdr3_nt: TGTGCCAGCAGTTACAGGGGCAGCTACGAGCAGTACTTC
clone_size: -; d_call: -; v_call: TRBV28; j_call: TRBJ2-2; cdr3_aa: CASSLISGDTGELFF; cdr3_nt: TGTGCCAGCAGTTTAATCTCGGGCGACACCGGGGAGCTGTTTTTT
clone_size: few; d_call: -; v_call: TRBV5-5; j_call: TRBJ1-1; cdr3_aa: CASSLGENTEAFF; cdr3_nt: TGTGCCAGCAGCTTAGGAGAGAACACTGAAGCTTTCTTT
clone_size: few; d_call: -; v_call: TRBV18; j_call: TRBJ2-2; cdr3_aa: CASSRKAGIIDTGELFF; cdr3_nt: TGTGCCAGCTCACGAAAGGCAGGGATAATTGACACCGGGGAGCTGTTTTTT
clone_size: few; d_call: TRBD2; v_call: TRBV5-4; j_call: TRBJ2-1; cdr3_aa: CASSFLLAGGDNEQFF; cdr3_nt: TGTGCCAGCAGCTTCCTCCTAGCGGGAGGGGACAATGAGCAGTTCTTC
clone_size: -; d_call: TRBD2; v_call: TRBV4-1; j_call: TRBJ2-3; cdr3_aa: CASSQGSGGSTDTQYF; cdr3_nt: TGCGCCAGCAGCCAAGGCAGCGGGGGGAGCACAGATACGCAGTATTTT
clone_size: -; d_call: -; v_call: TRBV2; j_call: TRBJ2-1; cdr3_aa: CATTGADEQFF; cdr3_nt: TGTGCCACCACGGGGGCGGATGAGCAGTTCTTC
clone_size: -; d_call: TRBD2; v_call: TRBV7-8; j_call: TRBJ2-5; cdr3_aa: CASSLVGTTQETQYF; cdr3_nt: TGTGCCAGCAGCTTAGTGGGGACTACCCAAGAGACCCAGTACTTC
clone_size: once; d_call: TRBD1; v_call: TRBV5-4; j_call: TRBJ1-3; cdr3_aa: CASSLQGAGNTIYF; cdr3_nt: TGTGCCAGCAGCTTACAGGGGGCTGGAAACACCATATATTTT
clone_size: -; d_call: -; v_call: TRBV18; j_call: TRBJ1-4; cdr3_aa: CASSPYRKLFF; cdr3_nt: TGTGCCAGCTCACCGTACAGAAAACTGTTTTTT
clone_size: -; d_call: TRBD2; v_call: TRBV28; j_call: TRBJ2-3; cdr3_aa: CASRYSGGNTDTQYF; cdr3_nt: TGTGCCAGCAGGTACAGCGGGGGGAACACAGATACGCAGTATTTT
clone_size: few; d_call: -; v_call: TRBV4-2; j_call: TRBJ1-6; cdr3_aa: CASSQALAVESPLHF; cdr3_nt: TGTGCCAGCAGCCAAGCATTGGCAGTAGAGTCACCCCTCCACTTT
clone_size: -; d_call: TRBD1; v_call: TRBV11-2; j_call: TRBJ1-2; cdr3_aa: CASSPRTGGVIYGYTF; cdr3_nt: TGTGCCAGCAGCCCTCGGACAGGCGGTGTTATCTATGGCTACACCTTC
clone_size: -; d_call: -; v_call: TRBV6-6; j_call: TRBJ1-5; cdr3_aa: CASSYYGDQPQHF; cdr3_nt: TGTGCCAGCAGTTACTATGGGGATCAGCCCCAGCATTTT
clone_size: -; d_call: -; v_call: TRBV5-4; j_call: TRBJ2-3; cdr3_aa: CASSFSGAGTDTQYF; cdr3_nt: TGTGCCAGCAGCTTCAGTGGGGCGGGCACAGATACGCAGTATTTT
clone_size: -; d_call: TRBD2; v_call: TRBV4-3; j_call: TRBJ2-2; cdr3_aa: CASSQDAGGPGELFF; cdr3_nt: TGCGCCAGCAGCCAAGATGCGGGGGGGCCCGGGGAGCTGTTTTTT
clone_size: -; d_call: TRBD1; v_call: TRBV19; j_call: TRBJ1-2; cdr3_aa: CASSLNIRGNYGYTF; cdr3_nt: TGTGCCAGTAGTCTGAATATCAGGGGGAACTATGGCTACACCTTC
clone_size: once; d_call: -; v_call: TRBV9; j_call: TRBJ2-1; cdr3_aa: CASSARDNINEQFF; cdr3_nt: TGTGCCAGCAGCGCCCGGGACAACATCAATGAGCAGTTCTTC
clone_size: -; d_call: TRBD1; v_call: TRBV5-1; j_call: TRBJ1-2; cdr3_aa: CASSPGTGAITYGYTF; cdr3_nt: TGCGCCAGCAGCCCGGGTACAGGGGCCATTACGTATGGCTACACCTTC
clone_size: -; d_call: TRBD1; v_call: TRBV10-3; j_call: TRBJ1-4; cdr3_aa: CAISESPGGQGEKLFF; cdr3_nt: TGTGCCATCAGTGAGTCCCCGGGAGGACAGGGAGAAAAACTGTTTTTT
clone_size: -; d_call: -; v_call: TRBV7-2; j_call: TRBJ1-5; cdr3_aa: CASSLRAQSSNQPQHF; cdr3_nt: TGTGCCAGCAGCTTACGCGCACAGAGTAGCAATCAGCCCCAGCATTTT
clone_size: -; d_call: TRBD2; v_call: TRBV2; j_call: TRBJ2-3; cdr3_aa: CASSYSPSGSTDTQYF; cdr3_nt: TGTGCCAGCAGTTACTCTCCTAGCGGGAGCACAGATACGCAGTATTTT
clone_size: -; d_call: -; v_call: TRBV5-1; j_call: TRBJ2-7; cdr3_aa: CASSFGLQGPTYEQYF; cdr3_nt: TGCGCCAGCAGCTTCGGTCTTCAGGGACCGACCTACGAGCAGTACTTC
clone_size: once; d_call: TRBD2; v_call: TRBV19; j_call: TRBJ2-7; cdr3_aa: CASSLSGGARWEQYF; cdr3_nt: TGTGCCAGTAGTCTTAGCGGGGGGGCCCGTTGGGAGCAGTACTTC
clone_size: -; d_call: TRBD2; v_call: TRBV9; j_call: TRBJ2-7; cdr3_aa: CASSAGLADVSYEQYF; cdr3_nt: TGTGCCAGCAGCGCGGGACTAGCTGACGTATCCTACGAGCAGTACTTC
clone_size: -; d_call: TRBD2; v_call: TRBV7-9; j_call: TRBJ2-1; cdr3_aa: CASSSSSGYNEQFF; cdr3_nt: TGTGCCAGCAGCTCGTCTAGCGGTTACAATGAGCAGTTCTTC
clone_size: -; d_call: -; v_call: TRBV19; j_call: TRBJ1-2; cdr3_aa: CASSPVGGRDYGYTF; cdr3_nt: TGTGCCAGTAGTCCCGTGGGGGGGCGCGACTATGGCTACACCTTC
clone_size: -; d_call: TRBD1; v_call: TRBV6-5; j_call: TRBJ2-1; cdr3_aa: CASSPGTGVNNEQFF; cdr3_nt: TGTGCCAGCAGTCCCGGGACAGGGGTCAACAATGAGCAGTTCTTC
clone_size: -; d_call: -; v_call: TRBV5-6; j_call: TRBJ2-3; cdr3_aa: CASSLASSGYTDTQYF; cdr3_nt: TGTGCCAGCAGCTTGGCCAGCAGCGGCTACACAGATACGCAGTATTTT
clone_size: -; d_call: -; v_call: TRBV5-6; j_call: TRBJ1-1; cdr3_aa: CASSLGQFTRTEAFF; cdr3_nt: TGTGCCAGCAGCCTTGGACAGTTTACTAGAACTGAAGCTTTCTTT
clone_size: -; d_call: TRBD2; v_call: TRBV9; j_call: TRBJ2-5; cdr3_aa: CASSVVSLASGQETQYF; cdr3_nt: TGTGCCAGCAGCGTAGTGTCTTTAGCTAGCGGACAAGAGACCCAGTACTTC
clone_size: few; d_call: -; v_call: TRBV29-1; j_call: TRBJ2-7; cdr3_aa: CSVAEGYWYEQYF; cdr3_nt: TGCAGCGTTGCTGAGGGGTATTGGTACGAGCAGTACTTC
clone_size: -; d_call: TRBD1; v_call: TRBV5-1; j_call: TRBJ2-7; cdr3_aa: CASSAGDRAGGEQYF; cdr3_nt: TGCGCCAGCAGCGCGGGGGACAGGGCGGGCGGCGAGCAGTACTTC
clone_size: -; d_call: TRBD1; v_call: TRBV15; j_call: TRBJ2-7; cdr3_aa: CATSSRTGLNYEQYF; cdr3_nt: TGTGCCACCAGCTCAAGGACAGGATTAAACTACGAGCAGTACTTC
clone_size: -; d_call: -; v_call: TRBV7-6; j_call: TRBJ1-3; cdr3_aa: CASSLMTDGNTIYF; cdr3_nt: TGTGCCAGCAGCTTAATGACAGATGGAAACACCATATATTTT
clone_size: -; d_call: -; v_call: TRBV10-1; j_call: TRBJ2-2; cdr3_aa: CASSTGQNTGELFF; cdr3_nt: TGCGCCAGCAGTACGGGTCAGAACACCGGGGAGCTGTTTTTT
clone_size: once; d_call: -; v_call: TRBV30; j_call: TRBJ2-3; cdr3_aa: CAWTTGGVGETDTQYF; cdr3_nt: TGTGCCTGGACCACTGGCGGCGTAGGGGAGACAGATACGCAGTATTTT
clone_size: -; d_call: -; v_call: TRBV6-1; j_call: TRBJ1-1; cdr3_aa: CASSAGFEGYTEAFF; cdr3_nt: TGTGCCAGCAGTGCGGGATTTGAGGGGTACACTGAAGCTTTCTTT
clone_size: -; d_call: TRBD1; v_call: TRBV18; j_call: TRBJ1-2; cdr3_aa: CASSPYDRGRGLTNYGYTF; cdr3_nt: TGTGCCAGCTCACCATACGACAGGGGAAGAGGTCTGACGAACTATGGCTACACCTTC
clone_size: -; d_call: TRBD1; v_call: TRBV2; j_call: TRBJ2-7; cdr3_aa: CASRYDRVGPYEQYF; cdr3_nt: TGTGCCAGCAGGTATGACAGGGTCGGCCCCTACGAGCAGTACTTC
clone_size: -; d_call: TRBD2; v_call: TRBV5-1; j_call: TRBJ2-1; cdr3_aa: CASSSLAGGINEQFF; cdr3_nt: TGCGCCAGCAGCTCCCTAGCGGGAGGTATCAATGAGCAGTTCTTC